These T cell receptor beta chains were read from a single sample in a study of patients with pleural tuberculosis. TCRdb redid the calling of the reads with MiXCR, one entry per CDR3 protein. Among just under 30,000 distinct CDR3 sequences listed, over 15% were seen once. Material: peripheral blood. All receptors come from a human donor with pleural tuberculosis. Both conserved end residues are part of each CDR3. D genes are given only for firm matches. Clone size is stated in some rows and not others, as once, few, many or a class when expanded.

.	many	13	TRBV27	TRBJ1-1	CASSLARNTEAFF	TGTGCCAGCAGTTTGGCGCGGAACACTGAAGCTTTCTTT
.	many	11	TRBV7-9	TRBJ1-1	CASLSNTEAFF	TGTGCCAGCCTATCGAACACTGAAGCTTTCTTT
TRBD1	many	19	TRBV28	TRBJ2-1	CASSSSWDGQGGTYNEQFF	TGTGCCAGCAGTTCTTCCTGGGACGGACAGGGGGGGACCTACAATGAGCAGTTCTTC
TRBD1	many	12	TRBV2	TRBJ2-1	CASRGDRNEQFF	TGTGCCAGCAGGGGGGACAGGAATGAGCAGTTCTTC
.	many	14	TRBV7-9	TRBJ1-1	CASSLGGSRTEAFF	TGTGCCAGCAGCTTAGGCGGGAGTCGGACTGAAGCTTTCTTT
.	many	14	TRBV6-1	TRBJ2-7	CASSEADITYEQYF	TGTGCCAGCAGTGAAGCAGACATCACCTACGAGCAGTACTTC
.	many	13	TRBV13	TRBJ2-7	CASRQGAHYEQYF	TGTGCCAGCAGACAGGGAGCCCACTACGAGCAGTACTTC
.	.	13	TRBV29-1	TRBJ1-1	CSGRRRVGTEAFF	TGCAGCGGGCGGCGCCGGGTCGGCACCGAAGCTTTCTTT
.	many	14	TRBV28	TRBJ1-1	CASSTQQWNTEAFF	TGTGCCAGCAGTACCCAACAGTGGAACACTGAAGCTTTCTTT
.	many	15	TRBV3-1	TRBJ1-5	CASSQDLGGAEPQHF	TGTGCCAGCAGCCAAGATCTAGGGGGGGCTGAGCCCCAGCATTTT